The 26 T cell receptor beta chains in this list originate from one sample, sequenced in a study of T cell responses to AZD1222 COVID-19 vaccine. Sequencing used immunoSEQ multiplex PCR; TCRdb keeps in-frame clones, though not all of them. Of 150,000 or so clones detected, 90% appear once; the ten largest clones hold under 20%. The starting material was peripheral blood, obtained on day 0 of AZD1222 vaccination. Receptor source: an adult in good health.

J is TRBJ1-2 and V is TRBV5-4; D gene ambiguous. V was pared by 4 bases and J by 5 bases, with 15 bases between. The length of the CDR3 is 14 residues. The V gene's germline CDR1 is SGHNT and CDR2 YYREEE (reference sequence). As DNA, the CDR3 is TGTGCCAGCAGCACTACTGCGGGGAGATATGGCTACACCTTC. Translation gives CASSTTAGRYGYTF.

J is TRBJ1-1 and V is TRBV4-3; maybe TRBD1 (5 bases). CDR1 is LGHNA and CDR2 is YSLEER in the germline V gene. There are 16 residues in the CDR3. Trimming stripped 1 base from V and 6 bases from J, with 18 bases between. This CDR3 is CASSQVSGTRGAEAFF. Written as DNA, the CDR3 is TGCGCCAGCAGCCAAGTATCCGGGACGAGGGGCGCTGAAGCTTTCTTT.

The V call is TRBV6-1, the J call TRBJ2-7, with 15 bases lining up with TRBD2. V lost 0 bases, J lost 7 bases, and 4 bases stayed unmatched. In germline, CDR1 is MNHNS, CDR2 SASEGT. The CDR3 is 16 residues long. The CDR3 DNA sequence: TGTGCCAGCAGTGAAGCTGGGACTAGCGGGGGGTTAGAGCAGTACTTC. Translating gives CASSEAGTSGGLEQYF.

This clone was detected once. V is TRBV28 and J is TRBJ1-6; a possible D gene is TRBD1 (6 bases). CDR3 length: 13 residues. V lost 5 bases to trimming and J lost 8 bases, with 10 bases between them. Germline lookup yields CDR1 MDHEN and CDR2 SYDVKM. CDR3: CASSTGSDSPLHF. In nucleotides, the CDR3 is TGTGCCAGCAGTACAGGGAGTGATTCACCCCTCCACTTT.

The V and J genes are TRBV11-3 and TRBJ2-2; 7 bases match TRBD1. This CDR3 comprises 14 residues. Germline V lookup: CDR1 SGHNT, CDR2 YENEEA. V shed 0 bases and J 15 bases; nucleotides not matched to a gene: 10. The CDR3 loop reads CASSLDSRPQGVFF. The CDR3 region has the DNA TGTGCCAGCAGCTTAGATAGCCGACCCCAGGGGGTGTTTTTT.

This clone has only one observation. The chain carries TRBV6-5 and TRBJ1-6; no clear D. Germline V gene data show CDR1 as MNHEY and CDR2 as SVGAGI. The CDR3 totals 11 residues. V lost 4 bases and J lost 14, with 9 bases in between. CDR3 nucleotide sequence: TGTGCCAGCAGTTCCGGAGAATCCCTCCACTTT. Its translation is CASSSGESLHF.

The count of this clone is one. The rearrangement joins TRBV6-1 to TRBJ2-5, with D possibly matching TRBD2 (5 bases). The V and J ends lost 4 bases and 5 bases respectively, with 20 bases between them. CDR3 length equals 16 residues. CDR1 and CDR2 from the germline V gene are MNHNS and SASEGT. The CDR3 DNA reads TGTGCCAGCAGTGCAATACAGAGGGTATTCGGGGAGACCCAGTACTTC. Protein product: CASSAIQRVFGETQYF.

This chain joins TRBV9 and TRBJ2-2; D is possibly TRBD1 or TRBD2 (5 bases each). Trimming cost V 6 bases and J 5 bases, with 17 bases left between them. The CDR3 extends over 15 amino acids. Germline values: CDR1 SGDLS, CDR2 YYNGEE. CDR3 sequence reads: CASNRDQVPTGELFF. In DNA, the CDR3 is TGTGCCAGCAACCGGGACCAAGTCCCTACCGGGGAGCTGTTTTTT. The variable domain in full, with the rest retrieved from reference TRBV9 and TRBJ2-2, is DSGVTQTPKHLITATGQRVTLRCSPRSGDLSVYWYQQSLDQGLQFLIQYYNGEERAKGNILERFSAQQFPDLHSELNLSSLELGDSALYFCASNRDQVPTGELFFGEGSRLTVL.

The rearrangement links TRBV9 to TRBJ1-2, with 7 nucleotides matching TRBD1. Germline lookup yields CDR1 SGDLS and CDR2 YYNGEE. The CDR3 consists of 15 residues. V lost 10 bases, J lost 3 bases, and 15 bases stayed unmatched. The CDR3 reads CAGFSTGTVHYGYTF. In DNA, the CDR3 is TGTGCCGGCTTCTCCACCGGGACAGTTCACTATGGCTACACCTTC.

This chain connects TRBV2 to TRBJ1-2; no clear D gene. CDR3 length: 12 residues. Germline V gene sequence: CDR1 SNHLY, CDR2 FYNNEI. V lost 6 bases and J lost 2, with 7 bases in between. DNA of the CDR3: TGTGCCAGCAGCCGTTTGAACTATGGCTACACCTTC. Translation: CASSRLNYGYTF.

The rearrangement joins TRBV7-8 to TRBJ1-2, with D unresolved. The CDR3 covers 11 residues. V shed 5 bases and J shed 4 bases, with 5 bases lying between them. Germline V CDR1 and CDR2: SGHVS, FQNEAQ. The CDR3 nucleotides are TGTGCCAGCAGCCCGGTCTATGGCTACACCTTC. Protein sequence: CASSPVYGYTF.

V gene TRBV23-1 combines with J gene TRBJ1-1, with TRBD1 matching 7 bases. TRBV23-1 is an open reading frame, and its role is uncertain. The CDR3 contains 16 residues. V dropped 0 bases and J dropped 5; count of bases not matched to a gene: 9. In DNA, the CDR3 is TGCGCCAGCAGTCAATCGGATCGTGGCAGGGGGACTGAAGCTTTCTTT. Translation gives CASSQSDRGRGTEAFF.

The chain couples TRBV28 to TRBJ1-1; D unresolved. Trimming removed 5 bases from V and 4 bases from J, with 14 bases in between. The CDR3 totals 14 residues. Germline V lookup: CDR1 MDHEN, CDR2 SYDVKM. The CDR3 DNA reads as TGTGCCAGCAGTCTGCCCCATCGGGGCACTGAAGCTTTCTTT. Its protein is CASSLPHRGTEAFF.

V and J are TRBV27 and TRBJ1-5, with D possibly matching TRBD1 (6 bases). This CDR3 region has 16 residues. The germline V gene encodes CDR1 MNHEY and CDR2 SMNVEV (reference sequence). V was pared by 2 bases and J by 6 bases, with 17 bases between. The CDR3 region has the DNA TGTGCCAGCAGTTTAAGGTCCCGTGGGGGGCTTCAGCCCCAGCATTTT. Protein product: CASSLRSRGGLQPQHF.

On this clone itself: Germline and junction disagree at one end, which may indicate a read error. The V call is TRBV19, the J call TRBJ1-1; 7 bases match TRBD1. The CDR3 loop spans 12 amino acids. Germline CDR1 LNHDA, CDR2 SQIVND (reference sequence). The CDR3 DNA sequence: TGTGCTAGTAGGGGGCCTACGGGGGTAGCTTTCTTT. Translation: CASRGPTGVAFF. Full variable domain (outside the CDR3, taken from reference TRBV19 and TRBJ1-1): DGGITQSPKYLFRKEGQNVTLSCEQNLNHDAMYWYRQDPGQGLRLIYYSQIVNDFQKGDIAEGYSVSREKKESFPLTVTSAQKNPTAFYLCASRGPTGVAFFGQGTRLTVV.

This chain links TRBV5-1 with TRBJ2-1; 9 nucleotides align to TRBD2. The CDR3 sequence is 17 residues long. Germline V gene sequence: CDR1 SGHRS, CDR2 YFSETQ. Trimming at V came to 4 bases and at J to 0 bases, leaving 8 bases not matched to a gene. Here the CDR3 reads CASSPRVREGSYNEQFF. Here the CDR3 DNA reads TGCGCCAGCAGCCCCCGGGTGCGGGAGGGCTCCTACAATGAGCAGTTCTTC.

The rearrangement joins TRBV7-9 to TRBJ1-2; D gene unclear. CDR1 and CDR2 (germline): SEHNR, FQNEAQ (reference sequence). This CDR3 contains 12 residues. Trimming removed 1 base from V and 8 bases from J, with 8 bases in between. The CDR3 protein is CASSLDVGGYTF. The CDR3 nucleotides are TGTGCCAGCAGCTTAGATGTGGGGGGCTACACCTTC.

The chain couples TRBV18 to TRBJ2-7, with 10 bases lining up with TRBD2. This CDR3 has 17 residues. Losses at the gene ends were 1 base for V and 3 bases for J; bases not matched to a gene: 9. Germline V CDR1 and CDR2: KGHSH, LQKENI. The DNA for the CDR3 is TGTGCCAGCTCACCACTATCCGGGTCTAGCGGGAGCTACGAGCAGTACTTC. It encodes CASSPLSGSSGSYEQYF.

This chain links TRBV5-1 with TRBJ1-5; 9 nucleotides agree with TRBD1. This CDR3 is 15 amino acids long. V shed 4 bases, J shed 1 base, and the junction held 3 bases outside the gene matches. Per germline, CDR1 SGHRS and CDR2 YFSETQ. The CDR3 DNA reads as TGCGCCAGCAGCGTCGGGACAGGGAGCAATCAGCCCCAGCATTTT. Translation: CASSVGTGSNQPQHF.

This rearrangement joins TRBV20-1 to TRBJ1-1, with D possibly TRBD1 on 5 matching bases. V was clipped by 6 bases and J by 1 base, with 6 bases between them. The germline CDR1 and CDR2 sequences are DFQATT and SNEGSKA (reference sequence). The CDR3 runs to 11 residues. The CDR3 protein is CSADRNTEAFF. The DNA of the CDR3 is TGCAGTGCCGACAGGAACACTGAAGCTTTCTTT.

This chain connects TRBV7-3 to TRBJ1-1; D is perhaps TRBD1 (5 bases). Germline CDR1 and CDR2: SGHTA and FQGTGA. V shed 4 bases and J shed 1 base, with 10 bases lying between them. CDR3 length: 14 residues. This CDR3 reads CASSSQGSNTEAFF. CDR3 bases: TGTGCCAGCAGCTCTCAGGGCTCGAACACTGAAGCTTTCTTT.

V gene TRBV30 combines with J gene TRBJ1-6; D is ambiguous. This CDR3 comprises 16 residues. V lost 4 bases and J lost 5, with 18 bases in between. Germline V CDR1 and CDR2: GTSNPN, SVGIG (reference sequence). The CDR3 nucleotides are TGTGCCTGGACCCTGGCAGGTTTGGGAAATAATTCACCCCTCCACTTT. This translates into CAWTLAGLGNNSPLHF.

This rearrangement joins TRBV7-9 to TRBJ1-4; the match to TRBD1 covers 7 bases. Germline loops: CDR1 SEHNR, CDR2 FQNEAQ (reference sequence). The CDR3 consists of 15 residues. Trimming took 6 bases from V and 2 from J; bases not matched to a gene: 6. Written as DNA, the CDR3 is TGTGCCAGCAGGACACAGGGGAGTACTAATGAAAAACTGTTTTTT. As protein: CASRTQGSTNEKLFF.

This chain connects TRBV19 to TRBJ1-4, with unresolved D. Germline V gene data show CDR1 as LNHDA and CDR2 as SQIVND (reference sequence). Trimming took 2 bases from V and 6 from J, leaving 13 bases between them. The CDR3 length is 15 residues. CDR3 nucleotides: TGTGCCAGTAGTATATCCCCCGGACGGGATGAAAAACTGTTTTTT. It encodes CASSISPGRDEKLFF.

CDR3 sequence: CASSFESRGAWSETQYF. The CDR3 DNA reads as TGTGCCAGCAGCTTCGAATCCCGGGGGGCTTGGTCCGAGACCCAGTACTTC. The rearrangement uses TRBV7-2 and TRBJ2-5, with a possible D match to TRBD2 (7 bases). The length of the CDR3 is 17 residues. CDR1 is SGHTA and CDR2 is FQGNSA in the germline V gene. V dropped 3 bases and J dropped 5 bases, with 22 bases sitting between them.

Turning to this clone: One end of the junction varies from germline; a read error may be responsible. The V call is TRBV5-5, the J call TRBJ1-1; D unresolved. The CDR3 covers 14 residues. CDR1 and CDR2 (germline): SGHKS, YYEKEE (reference sequence). The CDR3 DNA is TGTGCCAGCAGTTTGGCGGGAATGAACACTGAAGCTTTCTTT. Translating gives CASSLAGMNTEAFF.